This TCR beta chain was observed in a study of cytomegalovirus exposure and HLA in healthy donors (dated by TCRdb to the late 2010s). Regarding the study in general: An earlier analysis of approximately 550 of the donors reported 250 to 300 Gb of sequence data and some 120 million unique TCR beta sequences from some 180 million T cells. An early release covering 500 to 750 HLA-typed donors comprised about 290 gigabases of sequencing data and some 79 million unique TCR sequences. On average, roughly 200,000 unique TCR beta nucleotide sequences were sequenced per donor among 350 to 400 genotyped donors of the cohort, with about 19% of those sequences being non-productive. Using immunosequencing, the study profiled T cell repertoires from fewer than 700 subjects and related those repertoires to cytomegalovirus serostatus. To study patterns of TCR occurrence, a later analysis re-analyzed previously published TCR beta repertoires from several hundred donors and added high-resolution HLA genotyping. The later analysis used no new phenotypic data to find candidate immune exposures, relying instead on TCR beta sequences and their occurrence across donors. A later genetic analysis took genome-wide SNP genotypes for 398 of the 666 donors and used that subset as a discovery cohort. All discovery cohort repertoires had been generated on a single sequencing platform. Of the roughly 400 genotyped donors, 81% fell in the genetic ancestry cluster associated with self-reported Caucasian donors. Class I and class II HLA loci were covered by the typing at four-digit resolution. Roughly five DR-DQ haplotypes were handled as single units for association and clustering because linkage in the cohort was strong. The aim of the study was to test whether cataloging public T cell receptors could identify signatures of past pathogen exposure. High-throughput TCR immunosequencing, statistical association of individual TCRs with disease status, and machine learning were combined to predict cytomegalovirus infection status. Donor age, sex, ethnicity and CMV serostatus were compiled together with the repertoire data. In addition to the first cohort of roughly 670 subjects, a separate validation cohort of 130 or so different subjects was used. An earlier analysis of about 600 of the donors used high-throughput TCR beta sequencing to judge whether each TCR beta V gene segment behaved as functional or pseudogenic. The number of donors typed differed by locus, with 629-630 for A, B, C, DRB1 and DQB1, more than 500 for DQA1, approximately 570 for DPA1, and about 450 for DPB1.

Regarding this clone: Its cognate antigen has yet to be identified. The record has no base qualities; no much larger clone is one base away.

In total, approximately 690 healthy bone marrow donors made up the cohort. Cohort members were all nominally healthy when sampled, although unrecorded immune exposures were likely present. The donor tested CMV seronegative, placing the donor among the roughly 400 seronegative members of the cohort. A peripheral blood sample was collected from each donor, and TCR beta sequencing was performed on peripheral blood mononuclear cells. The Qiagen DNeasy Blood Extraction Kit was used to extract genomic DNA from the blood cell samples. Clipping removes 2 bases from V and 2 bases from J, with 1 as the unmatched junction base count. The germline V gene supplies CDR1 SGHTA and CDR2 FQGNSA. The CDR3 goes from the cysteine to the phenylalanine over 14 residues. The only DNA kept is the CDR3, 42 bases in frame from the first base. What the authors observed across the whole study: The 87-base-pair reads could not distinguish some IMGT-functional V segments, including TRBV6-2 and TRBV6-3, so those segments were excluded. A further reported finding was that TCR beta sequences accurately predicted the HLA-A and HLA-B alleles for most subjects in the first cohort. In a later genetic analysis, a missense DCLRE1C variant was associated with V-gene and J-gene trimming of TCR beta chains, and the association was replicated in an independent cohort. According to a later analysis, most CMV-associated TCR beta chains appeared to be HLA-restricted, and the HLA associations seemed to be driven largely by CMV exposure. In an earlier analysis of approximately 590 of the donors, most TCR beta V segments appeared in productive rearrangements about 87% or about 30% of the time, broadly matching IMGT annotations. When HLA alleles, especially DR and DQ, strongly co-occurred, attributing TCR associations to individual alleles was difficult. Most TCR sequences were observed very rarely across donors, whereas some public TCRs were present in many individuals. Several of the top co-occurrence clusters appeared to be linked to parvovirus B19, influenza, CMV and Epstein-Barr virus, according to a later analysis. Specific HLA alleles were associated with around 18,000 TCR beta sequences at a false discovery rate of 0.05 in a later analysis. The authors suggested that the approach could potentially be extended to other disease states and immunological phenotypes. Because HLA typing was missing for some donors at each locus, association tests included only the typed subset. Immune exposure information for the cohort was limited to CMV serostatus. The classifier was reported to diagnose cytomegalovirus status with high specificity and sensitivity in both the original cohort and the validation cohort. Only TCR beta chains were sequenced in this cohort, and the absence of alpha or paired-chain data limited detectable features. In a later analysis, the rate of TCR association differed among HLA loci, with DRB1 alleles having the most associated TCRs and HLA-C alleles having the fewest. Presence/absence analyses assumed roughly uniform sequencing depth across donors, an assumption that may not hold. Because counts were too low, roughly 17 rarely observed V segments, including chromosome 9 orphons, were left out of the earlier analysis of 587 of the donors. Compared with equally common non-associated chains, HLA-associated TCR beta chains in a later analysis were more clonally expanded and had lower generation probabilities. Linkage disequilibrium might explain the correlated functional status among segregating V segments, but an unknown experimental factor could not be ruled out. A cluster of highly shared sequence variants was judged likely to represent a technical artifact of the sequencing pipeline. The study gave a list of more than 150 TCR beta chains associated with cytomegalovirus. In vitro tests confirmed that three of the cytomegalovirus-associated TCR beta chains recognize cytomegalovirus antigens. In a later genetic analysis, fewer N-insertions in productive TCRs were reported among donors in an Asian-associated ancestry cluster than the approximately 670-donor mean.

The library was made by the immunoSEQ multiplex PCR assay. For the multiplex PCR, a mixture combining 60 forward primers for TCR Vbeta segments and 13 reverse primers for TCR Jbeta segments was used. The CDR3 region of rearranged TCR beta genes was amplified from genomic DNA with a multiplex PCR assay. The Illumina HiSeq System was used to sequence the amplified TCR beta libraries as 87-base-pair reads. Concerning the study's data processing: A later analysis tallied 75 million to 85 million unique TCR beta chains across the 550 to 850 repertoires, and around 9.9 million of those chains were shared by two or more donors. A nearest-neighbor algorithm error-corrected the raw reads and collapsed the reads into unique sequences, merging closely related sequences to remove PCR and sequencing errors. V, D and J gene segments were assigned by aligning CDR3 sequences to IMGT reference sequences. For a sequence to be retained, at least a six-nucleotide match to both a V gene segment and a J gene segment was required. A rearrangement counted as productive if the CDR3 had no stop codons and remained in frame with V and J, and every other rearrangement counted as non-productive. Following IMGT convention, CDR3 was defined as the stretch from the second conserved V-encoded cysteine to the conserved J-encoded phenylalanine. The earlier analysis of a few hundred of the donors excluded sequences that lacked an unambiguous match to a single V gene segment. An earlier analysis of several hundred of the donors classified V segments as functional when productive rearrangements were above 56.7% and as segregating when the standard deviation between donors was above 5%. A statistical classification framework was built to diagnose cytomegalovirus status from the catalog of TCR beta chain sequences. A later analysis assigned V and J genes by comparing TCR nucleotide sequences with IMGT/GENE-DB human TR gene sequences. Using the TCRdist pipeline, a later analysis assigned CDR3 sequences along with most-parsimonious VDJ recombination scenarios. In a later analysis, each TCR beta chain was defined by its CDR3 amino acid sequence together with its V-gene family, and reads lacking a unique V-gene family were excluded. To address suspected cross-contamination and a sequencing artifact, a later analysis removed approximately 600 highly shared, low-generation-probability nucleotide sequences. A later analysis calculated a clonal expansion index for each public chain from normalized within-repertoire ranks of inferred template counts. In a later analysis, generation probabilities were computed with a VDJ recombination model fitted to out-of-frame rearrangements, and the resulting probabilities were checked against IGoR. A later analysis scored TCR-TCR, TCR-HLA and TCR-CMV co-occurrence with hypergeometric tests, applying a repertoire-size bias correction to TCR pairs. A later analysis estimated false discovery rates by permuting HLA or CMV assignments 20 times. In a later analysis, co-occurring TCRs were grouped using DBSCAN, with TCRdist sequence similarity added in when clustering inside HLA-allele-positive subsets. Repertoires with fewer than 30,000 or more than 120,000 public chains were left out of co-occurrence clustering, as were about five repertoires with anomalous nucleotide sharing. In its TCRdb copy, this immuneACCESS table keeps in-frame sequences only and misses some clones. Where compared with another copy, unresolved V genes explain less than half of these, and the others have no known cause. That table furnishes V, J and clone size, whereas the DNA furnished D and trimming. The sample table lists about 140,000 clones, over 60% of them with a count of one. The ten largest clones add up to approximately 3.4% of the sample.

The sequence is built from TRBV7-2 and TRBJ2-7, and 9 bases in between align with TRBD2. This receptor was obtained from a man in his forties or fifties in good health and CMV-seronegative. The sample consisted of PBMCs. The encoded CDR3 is CASSLQRGAYEQYF. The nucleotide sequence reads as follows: TGTGCCAGCAGCTTACAGCGGGGGGCCTACGAGCAGTACTTC.